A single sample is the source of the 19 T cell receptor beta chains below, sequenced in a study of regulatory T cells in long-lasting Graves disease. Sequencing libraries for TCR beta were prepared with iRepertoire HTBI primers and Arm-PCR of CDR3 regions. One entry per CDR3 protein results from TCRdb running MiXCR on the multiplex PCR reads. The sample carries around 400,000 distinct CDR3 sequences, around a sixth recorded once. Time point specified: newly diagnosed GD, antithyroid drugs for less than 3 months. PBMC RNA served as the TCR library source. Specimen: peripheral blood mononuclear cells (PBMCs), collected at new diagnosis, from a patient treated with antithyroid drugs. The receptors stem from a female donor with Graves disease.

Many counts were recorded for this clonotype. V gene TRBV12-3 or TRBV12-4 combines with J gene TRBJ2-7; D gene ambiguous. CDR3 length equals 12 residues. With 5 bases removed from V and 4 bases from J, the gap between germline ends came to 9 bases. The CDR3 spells CASSVIPYEQYF. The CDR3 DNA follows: TGTGCCAGCAGTGTCATCCCATACGAGCAGTACTTC.

For the CDR3, the DNA is TGTGCCAGTAGTACTTTAAAGGGGGCCAATCAGCCCCAGCATTTT. This encodes CASSTLKGANQPQHF. The chain combines TRBV19 with TRBJ1-5, with 7 bases lining up with TRBD1. CDR3 length: 15 residues. V shed 4 bases and J 3 bases; nucleotides not matched to a gene: 6. Germline CDR1 is LNHDA and CDR2 is SQIVND (reference sequence).

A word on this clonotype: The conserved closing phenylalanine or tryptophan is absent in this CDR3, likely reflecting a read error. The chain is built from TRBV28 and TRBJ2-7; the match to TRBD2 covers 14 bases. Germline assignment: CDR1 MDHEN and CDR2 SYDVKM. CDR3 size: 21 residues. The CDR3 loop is CARSSAGTSGRSFTHSYEQYL. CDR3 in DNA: TGTGCCAGAAGTTCCGCGGGGACTAGCGGGAGATCCTTTACGCACTCCTACGAGCAGTACTTA.

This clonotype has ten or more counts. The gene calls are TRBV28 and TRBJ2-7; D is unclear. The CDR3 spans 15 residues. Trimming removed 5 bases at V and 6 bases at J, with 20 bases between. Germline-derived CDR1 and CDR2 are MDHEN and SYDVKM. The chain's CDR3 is CASSDGLRPRSEQYF. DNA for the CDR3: TGTGCCAGCAGTGACGGTCTCCGCCCCAGGAGCGAGCAGTACTTC.

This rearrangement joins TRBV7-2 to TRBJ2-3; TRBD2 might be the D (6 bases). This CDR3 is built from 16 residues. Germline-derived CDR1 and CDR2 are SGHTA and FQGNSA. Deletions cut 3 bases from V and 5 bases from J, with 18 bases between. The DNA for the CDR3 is TGTGCCAGCAGCTTTCGACCGCGGCCGGGGGTAGATACGCAGTATTTT. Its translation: CASSFRPRPGVDTQYF.

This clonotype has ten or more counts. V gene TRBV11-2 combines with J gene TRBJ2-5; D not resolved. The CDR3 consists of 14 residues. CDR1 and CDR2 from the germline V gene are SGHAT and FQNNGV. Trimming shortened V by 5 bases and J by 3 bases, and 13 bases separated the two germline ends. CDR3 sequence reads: CASSQNGPKETQYF. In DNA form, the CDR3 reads TGTGCCAGCAGCCAGAATGGTCCGAAAGAGACCCAGTACTTC.

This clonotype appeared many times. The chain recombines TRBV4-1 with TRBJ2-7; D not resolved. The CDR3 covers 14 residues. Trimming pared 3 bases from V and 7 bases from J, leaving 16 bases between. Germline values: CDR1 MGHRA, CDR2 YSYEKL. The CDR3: CASSQPTASWEQYF. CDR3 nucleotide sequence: TGCGCCAGCAGCCAGCCGACGGCATCATGGGAGCAGTACTTC.

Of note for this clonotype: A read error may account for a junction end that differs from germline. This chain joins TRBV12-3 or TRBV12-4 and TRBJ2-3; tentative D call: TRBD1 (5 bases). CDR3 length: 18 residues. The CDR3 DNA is TGTGCCAGCAGTTTTGTGGGCAGGAAGGGGAATAGCACAGATGCGCAGTATTTT. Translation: CASSFVGRKGNSTDAQYF.

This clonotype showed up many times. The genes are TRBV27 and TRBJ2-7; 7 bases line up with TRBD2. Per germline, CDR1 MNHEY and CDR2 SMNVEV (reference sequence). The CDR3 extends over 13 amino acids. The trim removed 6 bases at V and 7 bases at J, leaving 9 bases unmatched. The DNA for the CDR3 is TGTGCCAGCAGATGGGGAGGAGCGGGGGAGCAGTACTTC. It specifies CASRWGGAGEQYF.

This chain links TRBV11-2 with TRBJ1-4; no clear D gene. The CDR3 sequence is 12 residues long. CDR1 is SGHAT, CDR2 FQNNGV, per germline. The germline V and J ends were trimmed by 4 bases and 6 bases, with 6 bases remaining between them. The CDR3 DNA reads TGTGCCAGCAGCTCCCCCCATGAAAAACTGTTTTTT. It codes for CASSSPHEKLFF.

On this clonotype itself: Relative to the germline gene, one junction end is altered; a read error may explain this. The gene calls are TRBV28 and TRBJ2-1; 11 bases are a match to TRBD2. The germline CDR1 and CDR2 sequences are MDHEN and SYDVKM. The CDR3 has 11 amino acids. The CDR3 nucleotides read TGTGCCAGCGGATTAGCGGGAGGGGAGGGATTC. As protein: CASGLAGGEGF.

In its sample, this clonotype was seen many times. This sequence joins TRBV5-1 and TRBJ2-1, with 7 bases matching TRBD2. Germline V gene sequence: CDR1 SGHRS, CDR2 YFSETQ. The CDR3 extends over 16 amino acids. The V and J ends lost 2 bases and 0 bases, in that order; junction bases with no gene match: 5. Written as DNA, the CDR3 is TGCGCCAGCAGCTTACTGGGGGGGAGCTCCTACAATGAGCAGTTCTTC. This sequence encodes CASSLLGGSSYNEQFF.

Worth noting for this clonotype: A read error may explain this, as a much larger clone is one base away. CDR3 loop: CTTSEGSTDTQYF. Written as DNA, the CDR3 is TGTACCACCAGTGAGGGTAGCACAGATACGCAGTATTTT. The V and J genes are TRBV24-1 and TRBJ2-3; weak D call: TRBD2 (5 bases). This CDR3 is built from 13 residues. Germline values: CDR1 KGHDR, CDR2 SFDVKD.

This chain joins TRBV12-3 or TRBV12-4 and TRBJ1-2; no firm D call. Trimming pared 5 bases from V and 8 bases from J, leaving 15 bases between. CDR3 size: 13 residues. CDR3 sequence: CASSPTPRDGYTF. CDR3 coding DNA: TGTGCCAGCAGTCCCACCCCAAGAGACGGCTACACCTTC.

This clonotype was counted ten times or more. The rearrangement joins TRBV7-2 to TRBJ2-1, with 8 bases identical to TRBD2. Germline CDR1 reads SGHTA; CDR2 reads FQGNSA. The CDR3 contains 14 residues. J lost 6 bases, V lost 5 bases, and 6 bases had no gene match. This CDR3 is CASSGKLAANEQFF. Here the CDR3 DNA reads TGTGCCAGCAGCGGCAAACTAGCGGCCAATGAGCAGTTCTTC.

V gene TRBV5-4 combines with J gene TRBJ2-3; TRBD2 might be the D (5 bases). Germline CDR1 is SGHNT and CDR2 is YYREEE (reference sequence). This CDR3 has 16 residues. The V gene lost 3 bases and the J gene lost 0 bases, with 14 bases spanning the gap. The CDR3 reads CASSWGGGGSTDTQYF. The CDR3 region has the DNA TGTGCCAGCAGCTGGGGTGGAGGCGGAAGCACAGATACGCAGTATTTT.

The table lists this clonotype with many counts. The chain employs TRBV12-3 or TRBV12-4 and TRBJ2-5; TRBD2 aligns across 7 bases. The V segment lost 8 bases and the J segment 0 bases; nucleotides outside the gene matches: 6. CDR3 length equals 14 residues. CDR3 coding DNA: TGTGCCAGCGCCTCCCTAGCGGACCAAGAGACCCAGTACTTC. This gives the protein CASASLADQETQYF.

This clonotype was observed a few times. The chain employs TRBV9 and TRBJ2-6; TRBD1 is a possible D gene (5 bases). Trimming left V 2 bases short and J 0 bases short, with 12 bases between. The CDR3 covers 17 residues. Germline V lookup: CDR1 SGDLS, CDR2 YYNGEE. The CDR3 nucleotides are TGTGCCAGCAGCGTCGACGGACACGGCTCTGGGGCCAACGTCCTGACTTTC. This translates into CASSVDGHGSGANVLTF.

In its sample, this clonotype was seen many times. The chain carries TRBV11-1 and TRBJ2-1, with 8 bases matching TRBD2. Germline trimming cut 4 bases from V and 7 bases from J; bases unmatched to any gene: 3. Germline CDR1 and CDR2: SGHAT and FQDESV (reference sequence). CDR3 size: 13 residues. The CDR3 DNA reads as TGTGCCAGCAGCTCCGGGAGGGGTAATGAGCAGTTCTTC. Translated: CASSSGRGNEQFF.